These T cell receptor beta chains were read from a single sample in a study of CD8 T cells in Susac syndrome. TCRdb independently ran MiXCR on the immunoSEQ multiplex PCR reads; one entry per CDR3 protein. The sample holds roughly 190,000 distinct CDR3 sequences, 90% to 95% seen once. The sample taken for sequencing was CD4+ T cells from PBMCs. The receptor source for this set is a human donor with Susac syndrome. The CDR3 runs from the conserved cysteine through the conserved F or W. D genes are given only for firm matches.

d_call,v_call,j_call,cdr3_nt,cdr3_aa
TRBD2,TRBV5-6,TRBJ2-3,TGTGCCAGCAGCTACGGACTAGCGGGGGGGCCTAGCACAGATACGCAGTATTTT,CASSYGLAGGPSTDTQYF
.,TRBV15,TRBJ2-1,TGTGCCACCAGACTAGCAGGGGGCAATGAGCAGTTCTTC,CATRLAGGNEQFF
.,TRBV11-1,TRBJ1-1,TGTGCCAGCAGCCGGACAGATGGTCGGGCTGAAGCTTTCTTT,CASSRTDGRAEAFF
TRBD2,TRBV12-3/TRBV12-4,TRBJ2-3,TGTGCCAGCAGAAAAGCCGGGACTAGCGGGGGAGGCACAGATACGCAGTATTTT,CASRKAGTSGGGTDTQYF
TRBD1,TRBV5-6,TRBJ1-6,TGTGCCAGCAGCAGATACAGGGGTAATTCACCCCTCCACTTT,CASSRYRGNSPLHF
.,TRBV2,TRBJ2-7,TGTGCCAGCAGGAAGGACGGTGGGTACGAGCAGTACTTC,CASRKDGGYEQYF
.,TRBV4-1,TRBJ2-7,TGCGCCAGCAGCCAAGTTTCGGGCGTCCCCTCTTACGAGCAGTACTTC,CASSQVSGVPSYEQYF
.,TRBV5-1,TRBJ1-1,TGCGCCAGCAGCCGATGGACAGACCAGAACACTGAAGCTTTCTTT,CASSRWTDQNTEAFF
TRBD2,TRBV20-1,TRBJ2-2,TGCAGCTCCGGGACTAGCGGGAGGGCCGGGGAGCTGTTTTTT,CSSGTSGRAGELFF
TRBD2,TRBV7-2,TRBJ2-2,TGTGCCAGCAGCTTGGGGGGGAGTCTTTCTGTCGGGGAGCTGTTTTTT,CASSLGGSLSVGELFF
.,TRBV5-1,TRBJ2-7,TGCGCCAGCTCACAAGGGGCAGGCCAAACTTACGAGCAGTACTTC,CASSQGAGQTYEQYF
.,TRBV18,TRBJ2-3,TGTGCCAGCACCGGACTACCCACAGATACGCAGTATTTT,CASTGLPTDTQYF
.,TRBV2,TRBJ1-4,TGTGCCAGCAGTGTAGGAACAGCGGAACTGTTTTTT,CASSVGTAELFF
.,TRBV2,TRBJ1-5,TGTGCCAGCAGGGTGGGGGGCTGGAATCAGCCCCAGCATTTT,CASRVGGWNQPQHF
.,TRBV6-5,TRBJ1-2,TGTGCCAGCAGCTTCCGGAGGGGTTTCGGCTACACCTTC,CASSFRRGFGYTF
.,TRBV18,TRBJ2-7,TGTGCCAGCTCATCGTCGCTGAGCTCCTACGAGCAGTACTTC,CASSSSLSSYEQYF